The sequence of this TCR beta chain was determined in a study of T cells in localized non-small cell lung cancer. General study results and limits: Out of the top 100 tumor clones, a median approximately 50 were seen in adjacent lung. T cell clonality was highest in uninvolved adjacent lung, above tumor.

Remarks on this clone: The antigen is undetermined.

The repertoire was sequenced with immunoSEQ multiplex PCR; TCRdb's copy has only in-frame clones and lacks some. The repertoire holds some 11,000 clones, roughly four fifths seen once, with 20% in the top ten. The CDR3 extends over 15 amino acids. Per the germline V gene, CDR1 is MGHRA and CDR2 is YSYEKL. V was trimmed by 1 base and J by 8 bases, leaving 17 bases between them. This chain uses TRBV4-1 with TRBJ1-2, with D possibly TRBD1 on 5 matching bases. The clonotype originates from a female donor older than 55 with stage II lung adenocarcinoma. Sequenced here: peripheral blood mononuclear cells, sampled before any cancer treatment. CDR3 sequence: CASSQVRSGLVGYTF. CDR3 sequence (DNA): TGCGCCAGCAGCCAAGTACGGTCAGGGCTAGTGGGCTACACCTTC.